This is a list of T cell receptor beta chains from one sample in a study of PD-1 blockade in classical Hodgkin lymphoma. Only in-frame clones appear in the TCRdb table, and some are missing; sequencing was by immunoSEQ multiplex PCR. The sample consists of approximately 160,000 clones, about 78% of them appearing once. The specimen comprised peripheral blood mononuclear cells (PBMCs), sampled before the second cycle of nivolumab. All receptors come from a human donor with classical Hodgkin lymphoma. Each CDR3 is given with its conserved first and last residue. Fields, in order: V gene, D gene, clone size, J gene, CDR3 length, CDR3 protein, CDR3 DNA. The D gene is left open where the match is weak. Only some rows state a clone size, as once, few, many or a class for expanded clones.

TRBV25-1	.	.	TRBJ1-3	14	CASSDTSSGNTIYF	TGTGCCAGCAGTGACACGAGCTCTGGAAACACCATATATTTT
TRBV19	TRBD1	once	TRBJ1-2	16	CASSIETGQGNYGYTF	TGTGCCAGTAGTATAGAAACGGGACAGGGGAACTATGGCTACACCTTC
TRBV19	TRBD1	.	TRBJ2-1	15	CASSTQGANYNEQFF	TGTGCCAGTAGTACACAGGGGGCGAACTACAATGAGCAGTTCTTC
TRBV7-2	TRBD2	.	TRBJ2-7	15	CASSLGGTSIAEQYF	TGTGCCAGCAGCTTAGGCGGGACTAGTATTGCCGAGCAGTACTTC
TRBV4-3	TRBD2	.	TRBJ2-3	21	CASSQAPKGAGGPGGSDTQYF	TGCGCCAGCAGCCAAGCCCCCAAGGGGGCGGGAGGGCCTGGGGGTTCAGATACGCAGTATTTT
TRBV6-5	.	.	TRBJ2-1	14	CASRPTSSYNEQFF	TGTGCCAGCAGGCCTACTAGCTCCTACAATGAGCAGTTCTTC
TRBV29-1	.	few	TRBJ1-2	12	CSVGTENYGYTF	TGCAGCGTTGGGACGGAGAACTATGGCTACACCTTC
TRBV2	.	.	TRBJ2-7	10	CASGDYEQYF	TGTGCCAGCGGTGACTACGAGCAGTACTTC
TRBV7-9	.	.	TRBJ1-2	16	CASSLAASLTSYGYTF	TGTGCCAGCAGCTTAGCGGCCAGCCTGACAAGCTATGGCTACACCTTC
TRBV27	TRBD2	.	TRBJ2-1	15	CASSVGTRPRYEQFF	TGTGCCAGCAGTGTCGGGACTAGACCCCGCTATGAGCAGTTCTTC
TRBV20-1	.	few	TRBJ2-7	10	CSANEYEQYF	TGCAGTGCAAACGAATACGAGCAGTACTTC
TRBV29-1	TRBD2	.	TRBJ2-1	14	CSGMASGKYNEQFF	TGCAGCGGGATGGCTAGCGGGAAATACAATGAGCAGTTCTTC
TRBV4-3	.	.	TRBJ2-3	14	CASSQDTPTDTQYF	TGCGCCAGCAGCCAAGATACTCCCACAGATACGCAGTATTTT
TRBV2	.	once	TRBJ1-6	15	CASTPSRGAGSPLHF	TGTGCCAGCACCCCCTCGAGGGGGGCAGGATCACCCCTCCACTTT
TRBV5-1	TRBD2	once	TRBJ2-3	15	CASSESRGSTDTQYF	TGCGCCAGCAGCGAATCGCGGGGGAGCACAGATACGCAGTATTTT
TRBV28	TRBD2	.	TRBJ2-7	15	CASSQTSAYSYEQYF	TGTGCCAGCAGCCAGACTAGCGCCTACTCCTACGAGCAGTACTTC
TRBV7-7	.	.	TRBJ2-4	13	CASSSRDGGIQYF	TGTGCTAGCAGCTCGAGGGACGGGGGCATTCAGTACTTC
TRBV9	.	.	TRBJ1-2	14	CASSGTGPGYGYTF	TGTGCCAGCAGTGGGACGGGACCGGGCTATGGCTACACCTTC
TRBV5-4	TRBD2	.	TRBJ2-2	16	CASSPAGGTSTGELFF	TGTGCCAGCAGCCCCGCGGGGGGCACAAGCACCGGGGAGCTGTTTTTT
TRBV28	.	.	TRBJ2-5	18	CASSRTALLAPLAETQYF	TGTGCCAGCAGTCGGACAGCCCTACTAGCCCCCTTAGCGGAGACCCAGTACTTC
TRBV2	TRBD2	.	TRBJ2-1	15	CASRPGLAGYNEQFF	TGTGCCAGCAGACCCGGACTAGCGGGGTACAATGAGCAGTTCTTC
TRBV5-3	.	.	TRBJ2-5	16	CARSLAIPGVQETQYF	TGTGCCAGAAGCTTGGCCATACCGGGGGTCCAAGAGACCCAGTACTTC
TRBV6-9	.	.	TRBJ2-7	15	CASSYSSPPDYEQYF	TGTGCCAGCAGTTACTCGAGCCCCCCCGACTACGAGCAGTACTTC
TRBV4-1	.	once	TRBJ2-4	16	CASSQVAGLAKNIQYF	TGCGCCAGCAGCCAAGTGGCAGGTTTAGCCAAAAACATTCAGTACTTC
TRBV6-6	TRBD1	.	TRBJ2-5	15	CASSYRDRGSETQYF	TGTGCCAGCAGTTACCGTGACAGGGGGTCGGAGACCCAGTACTTC
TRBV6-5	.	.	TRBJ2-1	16	CASSYGGAGGYNEQFF	TGTGCCAGCAGTTACGGGGGGGCAGGGGGCTACAATGAGCAGTTCTTC
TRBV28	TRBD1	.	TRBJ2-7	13	CASSSGQSYEQYF	TGTGCCAGCAGTTCGGGACAGTCCTACGAGCAGTACTTC
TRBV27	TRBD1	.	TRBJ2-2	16	CASITSDRVWTGELFF	TGTGCCAGCATAACGTCCGACAGGGTCTGGACCGGGGAGCTGTTTTTT
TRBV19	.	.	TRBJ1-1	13	CASSLYRGTEAFF	TGTGCCAGTAGTCTTTATCGGGGCACTGAAGCTTTCTTT
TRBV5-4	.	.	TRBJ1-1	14	CASSSGTHYAEAFF	TGTGCCAGCAGCTCCGGGACCCACTATGCTGAAGCTTTCTTT
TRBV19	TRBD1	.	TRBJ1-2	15	CASSSDRDLNYGYTF	TGTGCCAGTAGTTCCGACAGGGACCTTAACTATGGCTACACCTTC
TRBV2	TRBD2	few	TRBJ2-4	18	CASRLTSGGTIAKNIQYF	TGTGCCAGCAGGCTGACTAGCGGGGGGACGATAGCCAAAAACATTCAGTACTTC
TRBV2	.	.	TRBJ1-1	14	CASSEETLNTEAFF	TGTGCCAGCAGTGAAGAGACCCTGAACACTGAAGCTTTCTTT
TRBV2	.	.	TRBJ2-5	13	CASSTTSQGTQYF	TGTGCCAGCAGTACCACTAGCCAGGGGACCCAGTACTTC
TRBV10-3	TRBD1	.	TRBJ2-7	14	CAIRGQGISYEQYF	TGTGCCATCAGAGGACAGGGGATTTCCTACGAGCAGTACTTC
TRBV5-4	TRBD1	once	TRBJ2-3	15	CASSDGTGGPDTQYF	TGTGCCAGCAGCGACGGGACAGGGGGACCAGATACGCAGTATTTT
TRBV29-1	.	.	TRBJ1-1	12	CSVDKGNTEAFF	TGCAGCGTTGACAAGGGAAACACTGAAGCTTTCTTT
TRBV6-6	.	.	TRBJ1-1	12	CASSRGGTEAFF	TGTGCCAGCAGTCGTGGAGGCACTGAAGCTTTCTTT
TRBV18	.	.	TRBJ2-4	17	CASSPPREGDNKNIQYF	TGTGCCAGCTCACCACCGAGGGAAGGGGATAACAAAAACATTCAGTACTTC
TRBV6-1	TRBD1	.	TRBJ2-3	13	CASSPDRGDTQYF	TGTGCCAGCAGTCCGGACAGGGGAGATACGCAGTATTTT
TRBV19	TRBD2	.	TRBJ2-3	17	CASSIRLAGGGPDTQYF	TGTGCCAGTAGTATCCGACTAGCGGGAGGAGGCCCAGATACGCAGTATTTT
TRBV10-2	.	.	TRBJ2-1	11	CASSEAVEQFF	TGCGCCAGCAGTGAGGCGGTTGAGCAGTTCTTC
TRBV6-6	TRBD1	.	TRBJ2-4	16	CASSRDRGLGKNIQYF	TGTGCCAGCAGCCGGGACAGGGGGTTAGGCAAAAACATTCAGTACTTC
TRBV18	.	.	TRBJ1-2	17	CASSPPGQVVANYGYTF	TGTGCCAGCTCACCACCGGGCCAGGTGGTCGCTAACTATGGCTACACCTTC
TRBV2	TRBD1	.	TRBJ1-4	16	CASTWGQGAGNEKLFF	TGTGCCAGCACTTGGGGGCAGGGGGCTGGGAATGAAAAACTGTTTTTT